Each of the 21 T cell receptor beta chains below was sequenced from the same sample in a study of blood T cell repertoires in COVID-19. Only in-frame clones appear in the TCRdb table, and some are missing; sequencing was by immunoSEQ multiplex PCR. Here the sample spans some 150,000 clones, roughly 86% being singletons. Sequenced sample: peripheral blood. Receptor source: a woman aged 80 or over in a cohort sampled during active or convalescent COVID-19.

J is TRBJ1-4 and V is TRBV5-5; D is uncertain. The CDR3 loop spans 14 amino acids. Germline V gene sequence: CDR1 SGHKS, CDR2 YYEKEE (reference sequence). V shed 4 bases and J shed 8 bases, with 15 bases lying between them. The CDR3 protein is CASSPDAGGEKLFF. The CDR3 DNA is TGTGCCAGCAGCCCCGACGCGGGTGGAGAAAAACTGTTTTTT. The entire variable domain, with the rest obtained from reference TRBV5-5 and TRBJ1-4, is as follows: DAGVTQSPTHLIKTRGQQVTLRCSPISGHKSVSWYQQVLGQGPQFIFQYYEKEERGRGNFPDRFSARQFPNYSSELNVNALLLGDSALYLCASSPDAGGEKLFFGSGTQLSVL.

The CDR3 spells CASSSFFKGQGRSYGYTF. The CDR3 DNA reads TGTGCCAGCAGCTCATTCTTCAAAGGACAGGGACGAAGCTATGGCTACACCTTC. The V call is TRBV5-4, the J call TRBJ1-2; 8 positions agree with TRBD1. CDR1 is SGHNT and CDR2 is YYREEE in the germline V gene (reference sequence). The CDR3 is 18 amino acids. The V gene end was trimmed by 3 bases and the J gene end by 4 bases; junction bases not matched to a gene: 17.

The chain combines TRBV2 with TRBJ2-3; possible D gene TRBD2, 7 bases. This CDR3 has 14 residues. Germline loops: CDR1 SNHLY, CDR2 FYNNEI. The CDR3, as DNA: TGTGCTTCTCGACGGGGGGCGTTAACAGATACGCAGTATTTT. It is translated as CASRRGALTDTQYF.

This chain links TRBV14 with TRBJ1-3, with D perhaps matching TRBD1 (5 bases). The CDR3 loop spans 14 amino acids. V dropped 5 bases and J dropped 0 bases, with 8 bases sitting between them. Germline loops: CDR1 SGHDN, CDR2 FVKESK. The CDR3 sequence is CASSFRGSGNTIYF. In DNA, the CDR3 is TGTGCCAGCAGCTTTAGGGGCTCTGGAAACACCATATATTTT.

The chain recombines TRBV12-3 or TRBV12-4 with TRBJ1-2, with D unclear. V lost 6 bases and J lost 4, with 12 bases in between. CDR3 length: 13 amino acids. The CDR3 nucleotides are TGTGCCAGCAGCCTCACTTGGGCCTATGGCTACACCTTC. Its protein is CASSLTWAYGYTF.

This clone was recorded only once. The chain joins TRBV19 to TRBJ2-5; 14 bases fit TRBD2. Germline assignment: CDR1 LNHDA and CDR2 SQIVND (reference sequence). CDR3 length: 17 residues. The ends lost 5 bases at V and 3 bases at J; junction bases unmatched: 8. The CDR3 protein is CASSRRTSGGNKETQYF. The CDR3 DNA is TGTGCCAGTAGTCGGAGGACTAGCGGGGGGAACAAAGAGACCCAGTACTTC.

The chain uses TRBV18 and TRBJ2-1; D gene ambiguous. Per germline, CDR1 KGHSH and CDR2 LQKENI. The V end lost 3 bases, the J end lost 4 bases, and 4 bases lay between the germline ends. The CDR3 loop spans 12 amino acids. The CDR3 reads CASSPQYNEQFF. In DNA form, the CDR3 reads TGTGCCAGCTCACCTCAGTACAATGAGCAGTTCTTC.

The chain links TRBV6-1 to TRBJ1-1, with TRBD1 matching over 12 bases. The CDR3 sequence is 17 residues long. Germline CDR1 MNHNS, CDR2 SASEGT. Trimming at V came to 4 bases and at J to 0 bases, leaving 6 bases not matched to a gene. The CDR3 bases are TGTGCCAGCAGTGGGGACAGGGGGCGTTATATGAACACTGAAGCTTTCTTT. It yields the protein CASSGDRGRYMNTEAFF.

This chain connects TRBV6-6 to TRBJ2-7; TRBD1 matches at 9 bases. V lost 6 bases to trimming and J lost 6 bases; unmatched junction nucleotides: 6. CDR1 and CDR2 from the germline V gene are MNHNY and SVGAGI (reference sequence). This CDR3 spans 13 amino acids. CDR3 sequence (DNA): TGTGCCAGCAGACAACAGGGGGCGCGCGAGCAGTACGTC. Its translation is CASRQQGAREQYV.

The chain has TRBV9 and TRBJ2-3; no definite D call. CDR1 SGDLS and CDR2 YYNGEE come from the germline V gene. V lost 3 bases to trimming and J lost 2 bases, with 7 bases between them. This CDR3 contains 13 residues. CDR3 sequence reads: CASSATFTDTQYF. Here the CDR3 DNA reads TGTGCCAGCAGCGCTACCTTCACAGATACGCAGTATTTT.

This rearrangement joins TRBV9 to TRBJ1-1, with a weak D call TRBD1 (5 bases). V lost 0 bases and J 0 bases, leaving 12 bases between the germline ends. Germline-derived CDR1 and CDR2 are SGDLS and YYNGEE. The CDR3 length is 16 residues. As DNA, the CDR3 is TGTGCCAGCAGCGTAGGGGGGAGGGCTTTGAACACTGAAGCTTTCTTT. This encodes CASSVGGRALNTEAFF.

The chain couples TRBV3-1 (or the pseudogene TRBV3-2) to TRBJ1-1; a possible D gene is TRBD1 (6 bases). The CDR3 covers 15 residues. The V and J ends lost 3 bases and 0 bases respectively, with 11 bases between them. Germline CDR1 is LGHDT and CDR2 is YNNKEL (reference sequence). The CDR3 nucleotides read TGTGCCAGCAGCCACAGGACAGTTATGAACACTGAAGCTTTCTTT. This encodes CASSHRTVMNTEAFF.

This clone was recorded a few times. V gene TRBV5-6 combines with J gene TRBJ2-7; D unresolved. V lost 2 bases to trimming and J lost 6 bases, with 15 bases between them. The CDR3 runs 14 residues. Germline V lookup: CDR1 SGHDT, CDR2 YYEEEE. CDR3 in amino acids: CASSLIRSSGEQYF. The CDR3 nucleotides read TGTGCCAGCAGCTTAATACGTTCTTCAGGCGAGCAGTACTTC.

The rearrangement uses TRBV6-4 and TRBJ2-1, with D possibly TRBD2 on 6 matching bases. V lost 6 bases, J lost 5 bases, and 11 bases lay in between. CDR1 and CDR2 (germline): MRHNA, SNTAGT. CDR3 length: 13 residues. The CDR3 nucleotides read TGTGCCAGCAGCCGGGAGTTCGACAATGAGCAGTTCTTC. It codes for CASSREFDNEQFF.

The chain joins TRBV27 to TRBJ1-1; 7 nucleotides match TRBD1. With 7 bases clipped from V and 4 bases from J, the junction kept 6 bases outside the gene matches. The CDR3 has 13 residues. Germline CDR1 is MNHEY and CDR2 is SMNVEV (reference sequence). The CDR3 loop is CASKLTGPTEAFF. In DNA form, the CDR3 reads TGTGCCAGCAAACTGACAGGGCCCACTGAAGCTTTCTTT.

The chain is built from TRBV24-1 and TRBJ2-3; D not resolved. The CDR3 contains 14 residues. Germline CDR1 and CDR2: KGHDR and SFDVKD. Trimming pared 5 bases from V and 0 bases from J, leaving 8 bases between. The CDR3 protein is CATSGVRSTDTQYF. CDR3 in DNA: TGTGCCACCAGTGGTGTGAGGAGCACAGATACGCAGTATTTT.

This clone was observed a handful of times. The CDR3 sequence: CASSLVRLAGTYEQYF. Here the CDR3 DNA reads TGTGCCAGCAGCTTAGTCAGACTAGCGGGGACCTACGAGCAGTACTTC. This sequence joins TRBV7-9 and TRBJ2-7, with 11 bases aligning to TRBD2. This CDR3 is 16 amino acids long. In germline, CDR1 is SEHNR, CDR2 FQNEAQ (reference sequence). J gave up 2 bases and V 1 base, and 4 bases lay outside the gene matches.

The V and J genes are TRBV28 and TRBJ1-1; perhaps TRBD1 as D (6 bases). Trimming removed 5 bases at V and 4 bases at J, with 17 bases between. The V gene's germline CDR1 is MDHEN and CDR2 SYDVKM. The CDR3 runs to 15 residues. The CDR3 coding sequence is TGTGCCAGCAGTCCACTGGACAGACGGGGCACTGAAGCTTTCTTT. Protein: CASSPLDRRGTEAFF.

The chain links TRBV5-1 to TRBJ1-1; no reliable D call. The ends were cut back, 4 bases at V and 2 bases at J, with 18 bases in the middle. The CDR3 consists of 16 residues. Germline CDR1 reads SGHRS; CDR2 reads YFSETQ. CDR3 sequence reads: CASSQAPRFGNTEAFF. The CDR3 nucleotides are TGCGCCAGCAGCCAAGCTCCGAGGTTTGGTAACACTGAAGCTTTCTTT.

CDR3 in DNA: TGCGCCAGCAGTCGAGGGGAGGAAGACACTGAAGCTTTCTTT. This codes for CASSRGEEDTEAFF. The chain uses TRBV10-1 and TRBJ1-1, with D perhaps TRBD1 (5 bases). Deletions cut 5 bases from V and 3 bases from J, with 13 bases between. The CDR3 is 14 amino acids. Germline CDR1 is WNHNN and CDR2 is SYGVQD (reference sequence).

This clone appeared once. This chain connects TRBV14 to TRBJ2-1; no definite D call. Germline CDR1 reads SGHDN; CDR2 reads FVKESK. CDR3 length equals 17 residues. V was pared by 1 base and J by 9 bases, with 22 bases between. CDR3 sequence reads: CASSQVPPLELASEQFF. Here the CDR3 DNA reads TGTGCCAGCAGCCAAGTCCCCCCTCTAGAATTGGCGAGTGAGCAGTTCTTC.